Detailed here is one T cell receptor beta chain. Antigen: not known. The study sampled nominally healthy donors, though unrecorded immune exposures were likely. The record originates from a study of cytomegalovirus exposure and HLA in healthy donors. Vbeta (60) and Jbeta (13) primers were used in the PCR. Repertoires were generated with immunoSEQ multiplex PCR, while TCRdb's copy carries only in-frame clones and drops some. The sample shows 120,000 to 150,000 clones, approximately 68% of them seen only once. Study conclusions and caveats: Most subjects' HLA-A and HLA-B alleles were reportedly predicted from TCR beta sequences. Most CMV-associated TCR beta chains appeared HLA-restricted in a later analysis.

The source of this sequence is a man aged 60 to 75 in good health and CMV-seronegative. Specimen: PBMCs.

CDR3 loop: CASRQGGQSYEQYF. CDR3 bases: TGTGCCAGCCGTCAGGGGGGCCAGTCCTACGAGCAGTACTTC. The gene calls are TRBV28 and TRBJ2-7; possibly TRBD1 for D (7 bases). Germline assignment: CDR1 MDHEN and CDR2 SYDVKM. Deletions cut 8 bases from V and 1 base from J, with 15 bases between. The CDR3 consists of 14 residues.